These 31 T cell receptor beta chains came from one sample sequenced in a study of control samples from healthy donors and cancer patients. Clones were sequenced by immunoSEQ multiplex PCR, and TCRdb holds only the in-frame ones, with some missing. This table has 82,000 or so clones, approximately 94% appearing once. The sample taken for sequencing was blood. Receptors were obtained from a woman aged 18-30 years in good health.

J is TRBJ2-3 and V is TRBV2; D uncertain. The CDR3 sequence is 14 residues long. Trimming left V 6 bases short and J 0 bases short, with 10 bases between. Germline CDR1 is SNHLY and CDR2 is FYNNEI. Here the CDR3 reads CASSVTDSTDTQYF. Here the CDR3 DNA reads TGTGCCAGCAGCGTTACCGATAGCACAGATACGCAGTATTTT.

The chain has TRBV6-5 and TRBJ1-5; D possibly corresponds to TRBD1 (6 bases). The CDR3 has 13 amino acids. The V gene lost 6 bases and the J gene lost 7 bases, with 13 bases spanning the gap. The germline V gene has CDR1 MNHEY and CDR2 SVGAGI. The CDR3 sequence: CASRPGVRQPQHF. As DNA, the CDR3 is TGTGCCAGCAGGCCAGGGGTAAGGCAGCCCCAGCATTTT.

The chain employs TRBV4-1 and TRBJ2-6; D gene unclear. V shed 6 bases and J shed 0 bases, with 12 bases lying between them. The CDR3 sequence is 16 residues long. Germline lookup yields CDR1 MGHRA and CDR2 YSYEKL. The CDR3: CASSKIPDSGANVLTF. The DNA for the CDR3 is TGCGCCAGCAGTAAAATACCGGACTCTGGGGCCAACGTCCTGACTTTC.

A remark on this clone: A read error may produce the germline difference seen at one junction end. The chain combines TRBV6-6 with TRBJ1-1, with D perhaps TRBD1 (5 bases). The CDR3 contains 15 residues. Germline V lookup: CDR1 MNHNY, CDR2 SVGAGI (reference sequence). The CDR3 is CASSSLRGADTEAFF. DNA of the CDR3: TGTGCCAGCAGTTCCCTGAGGGGCGCGGACACTGAAGCCTTCTTT.

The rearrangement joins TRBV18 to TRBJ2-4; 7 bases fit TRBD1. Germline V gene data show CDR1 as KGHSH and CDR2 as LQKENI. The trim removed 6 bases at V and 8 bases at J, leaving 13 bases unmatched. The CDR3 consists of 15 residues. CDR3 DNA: TGTGCCAGCTCCCTCGAGACAGGGATTGGGGACATTCAGTACTTC. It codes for CASSLETGIGDIQYF.

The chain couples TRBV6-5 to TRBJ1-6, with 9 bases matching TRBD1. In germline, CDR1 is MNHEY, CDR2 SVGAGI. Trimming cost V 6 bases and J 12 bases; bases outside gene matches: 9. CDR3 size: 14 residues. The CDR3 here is CASRLDRGELPLHF. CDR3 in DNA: TGTGCCAGCAGGTTGGACAGGGGCGAATTACCCCTCCACTTT.

CDR3 in amino acids: CASSLAPLDRYLAQQETQYF. The CDR3 bases are TGCGCCAGCAGCTTGGCCCCACTGGATCGGTACCTTGCCCAGCAAGAGACCCAGTACTTC. The V call is TRBV5-1, the J call TRBJ2-5; D unclear. Trimming cost V 0 bases and J 2 bases, with 26 bases left between them. This CDR3 is built from 20 residues. Germline V lookup: CDR1 SGHRS, CDR2 YFSETQ.

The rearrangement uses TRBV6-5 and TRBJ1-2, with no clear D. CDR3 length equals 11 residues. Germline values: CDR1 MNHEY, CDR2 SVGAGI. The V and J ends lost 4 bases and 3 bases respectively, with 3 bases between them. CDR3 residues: CASSSDYGYTF. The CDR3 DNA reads TGTGCCAGCAGTTCTGACTATGGCTACACCTTC.

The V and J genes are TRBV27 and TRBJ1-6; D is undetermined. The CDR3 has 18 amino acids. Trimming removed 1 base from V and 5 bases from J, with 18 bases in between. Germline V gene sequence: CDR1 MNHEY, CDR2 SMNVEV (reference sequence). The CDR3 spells CASSLWTSRVPDNSPLHF. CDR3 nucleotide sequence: TGTGCCAGCAGTTTATGGACCAGTCGAGTTCCAGATAATTCACCCCTCCACTTT.

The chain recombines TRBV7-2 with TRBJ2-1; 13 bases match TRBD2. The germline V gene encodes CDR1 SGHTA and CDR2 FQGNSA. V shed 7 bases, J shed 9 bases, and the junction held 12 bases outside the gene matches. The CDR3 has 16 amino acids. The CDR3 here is CASILLPGLAGSEQFF. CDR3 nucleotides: TGTGCCAGCATCCTCTTGCCGGGACTAGCGGGAAGTGAGCAGTTCTTC. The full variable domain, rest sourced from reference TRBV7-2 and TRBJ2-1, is GAGVSQSPSNKVTEKGKDVELRCDPISGHTALYWYRQSLGQGLEFLIYFQGNSAPDKSGLPSDRFSAERTGGSVSTLTIQRTQQEDSAVYLCASILLPGLAGSEQFFGPGTRLTVL.

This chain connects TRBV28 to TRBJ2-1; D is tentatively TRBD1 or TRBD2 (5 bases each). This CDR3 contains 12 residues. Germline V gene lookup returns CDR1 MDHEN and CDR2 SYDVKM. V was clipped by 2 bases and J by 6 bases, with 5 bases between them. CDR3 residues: CASSLGTNEQFF. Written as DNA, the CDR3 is TGTGCCAGCAGTTTAGGGACCAATGAGCAGTTCTTC.

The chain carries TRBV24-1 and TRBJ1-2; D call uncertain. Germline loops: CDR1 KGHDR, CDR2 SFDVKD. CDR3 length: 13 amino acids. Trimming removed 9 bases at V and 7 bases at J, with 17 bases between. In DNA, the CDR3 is TGTGCCACCTCAGACAAGACCCGTGCTGGCTACACCTTC. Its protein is CATSDKTRAGYTF.

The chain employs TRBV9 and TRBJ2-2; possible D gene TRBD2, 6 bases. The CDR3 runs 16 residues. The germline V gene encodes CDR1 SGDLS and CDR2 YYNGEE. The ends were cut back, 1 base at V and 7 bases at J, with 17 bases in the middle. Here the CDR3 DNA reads TGTGCCAGCAGCGTACAACCGGGGGTTAAGGGCGGGGAGCTGTTTTTT. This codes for CASSVQPGVKGGELFF.

For the CDR3, the DNA is TGTGCCAGCAGTCTAGACAGGGTCCATGGCTACACCTTC. Translated: CASSLDRVHGYTF. V usage is TRBV27 and J usage is TRBJ1-2; TRBD1 agrees at 7 bases. This CDR3 region has 13 residues. Germline values: CDR1 MNHEY, CDR2 SMNVEV (reference sequence). The V gene end was trimmed by 5 bases and the J gene end by 6 bases; junction bases not matched to a gene: 6.

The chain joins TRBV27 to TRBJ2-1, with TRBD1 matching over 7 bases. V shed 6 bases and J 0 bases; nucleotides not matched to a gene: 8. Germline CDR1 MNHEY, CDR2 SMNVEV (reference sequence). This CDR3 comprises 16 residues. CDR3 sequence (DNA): TGTGCCAGCAGCTCCCGAGGGGGCGGCTCCTACAATGAGCAGTTCTTC. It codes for CASSSRGGGSYNEQFF.

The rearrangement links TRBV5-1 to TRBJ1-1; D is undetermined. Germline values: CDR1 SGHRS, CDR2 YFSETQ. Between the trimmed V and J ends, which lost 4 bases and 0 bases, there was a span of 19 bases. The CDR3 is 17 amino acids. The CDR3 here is CASSPRSTTIMNTEAFF. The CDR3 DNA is TGCGCCAGCAGCCCCCGAAGCACTACTATCATGAACACTGAAGCTTTCTTT.

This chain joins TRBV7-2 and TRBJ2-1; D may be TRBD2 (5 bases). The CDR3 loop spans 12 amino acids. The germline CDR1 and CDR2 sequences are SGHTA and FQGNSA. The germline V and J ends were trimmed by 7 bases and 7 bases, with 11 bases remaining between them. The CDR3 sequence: CASTLSGNEQFF. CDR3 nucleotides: TGTGCCAGCACCCTCTCGGGGAATGAGCAGTTCTTC. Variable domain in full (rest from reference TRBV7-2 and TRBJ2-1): GAGVSQSPSNKVTEKGKDVELRCDPISGHTALYWYRQSLGQGLEFLIYFQGNSAPDKSGLPSDRFSAERTGGSVSTLTIQRTQQEDSAVYLCASTLSGNEQFFGPGTRLTVL.

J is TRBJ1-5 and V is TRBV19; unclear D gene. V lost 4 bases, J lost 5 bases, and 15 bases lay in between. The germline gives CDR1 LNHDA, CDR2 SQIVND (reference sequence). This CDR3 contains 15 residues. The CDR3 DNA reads TGTGCCAGTAGTACTCCCCGGGTAGCCTATCAGCCCCAGCATTTT. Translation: CASSTPRVAYQPQHF.

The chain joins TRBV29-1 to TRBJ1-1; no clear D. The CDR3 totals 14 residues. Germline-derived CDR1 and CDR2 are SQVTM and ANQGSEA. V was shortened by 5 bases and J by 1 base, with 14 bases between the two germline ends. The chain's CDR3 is CSVFVGRKNTEAFF. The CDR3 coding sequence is TGCAGCGTTTTTGTTGGGAGGAAGAACACTGAAGCTTTCTTT.

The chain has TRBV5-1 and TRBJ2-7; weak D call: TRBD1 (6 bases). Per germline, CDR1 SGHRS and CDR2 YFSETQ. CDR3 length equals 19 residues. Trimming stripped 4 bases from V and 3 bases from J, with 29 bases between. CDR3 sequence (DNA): TGCGCCAGCAGCGGGGCCCCCGGACAGTCGCTGTCTTATCTCTACGAGCAGTACTTC. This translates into CASSGAPGQSLSYLYEQYF.

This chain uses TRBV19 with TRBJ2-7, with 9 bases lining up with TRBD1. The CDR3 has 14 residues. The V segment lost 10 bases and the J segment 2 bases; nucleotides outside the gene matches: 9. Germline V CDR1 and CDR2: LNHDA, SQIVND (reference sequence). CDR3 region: CAISRTGDTYEQYF. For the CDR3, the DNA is TGTGCCATTTCTAGGACAGGGGACACCTACGAGCAGTACTTC.

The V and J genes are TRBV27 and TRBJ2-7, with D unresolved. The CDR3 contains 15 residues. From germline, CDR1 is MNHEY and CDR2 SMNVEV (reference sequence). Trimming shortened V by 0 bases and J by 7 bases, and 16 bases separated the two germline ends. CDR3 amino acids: CASSLSPAKVGEQYF. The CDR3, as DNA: TGTGCCAGCAGTTTATCACCCGCAAAGGTGGGTGAGCAGTACTTC.

The CDR3 sequence: CAISAGTSGRGYNEQFF. DNA of the CDR3: TGTGCCATCAGCGCCGGGACTAGCGGGAGGGGGTACAATGAGCAGTTCTTC. The chain carries TRBV10-3 and TRBJ2-1; TRBD2 aligns across 16 bases. Germline assignment: CDR1 ENHRY and CDR2 SYGVKD. The ends lost 6 bases at V and 4 bases at J; junction bases unmatched: 6. The CDR3 covers 17 residues.

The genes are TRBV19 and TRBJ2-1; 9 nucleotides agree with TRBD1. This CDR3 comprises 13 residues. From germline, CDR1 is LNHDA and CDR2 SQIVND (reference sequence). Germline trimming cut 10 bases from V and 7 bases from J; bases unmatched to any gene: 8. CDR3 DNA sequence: TGTGCCACCAGAACAGGGGGCCTAAATGAGCAGTTCTTC. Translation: CATRTGGLNEQFF.

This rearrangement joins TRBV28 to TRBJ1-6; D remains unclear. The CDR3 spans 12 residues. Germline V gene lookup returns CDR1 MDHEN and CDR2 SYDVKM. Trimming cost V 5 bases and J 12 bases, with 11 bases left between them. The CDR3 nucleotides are TGTGCCAGCAGTCCCCAACATGGACCCCTCCACTTT. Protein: CASSPQHGPLHF.

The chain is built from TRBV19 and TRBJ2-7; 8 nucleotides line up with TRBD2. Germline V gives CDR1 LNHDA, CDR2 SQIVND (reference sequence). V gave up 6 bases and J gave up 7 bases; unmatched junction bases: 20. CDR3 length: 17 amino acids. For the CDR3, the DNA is TGTGCCAGTAGCAATCGACCGGTGGGACTAGTAGTGGGAGAGCAGTACTTC. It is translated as CASSNRPVGLVVGEQYF.

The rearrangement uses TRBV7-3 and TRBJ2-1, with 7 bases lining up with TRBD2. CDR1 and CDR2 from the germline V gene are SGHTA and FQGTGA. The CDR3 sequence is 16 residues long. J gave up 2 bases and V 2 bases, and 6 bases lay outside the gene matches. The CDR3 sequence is CASSLGLAVPYNEQFF. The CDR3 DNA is TGTGCCAGCAGCTTAGGGCTAGCGGTCCCCTACAATGAGCAGTTCTTC.

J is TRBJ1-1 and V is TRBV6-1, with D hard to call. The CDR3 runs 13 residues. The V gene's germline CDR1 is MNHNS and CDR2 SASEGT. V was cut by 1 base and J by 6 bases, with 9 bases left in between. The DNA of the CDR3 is TGTGCCAGCAGTGAAGGACTGAGGGCTGAAGCTTTCTTT. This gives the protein CASSEGLRAEAFF.

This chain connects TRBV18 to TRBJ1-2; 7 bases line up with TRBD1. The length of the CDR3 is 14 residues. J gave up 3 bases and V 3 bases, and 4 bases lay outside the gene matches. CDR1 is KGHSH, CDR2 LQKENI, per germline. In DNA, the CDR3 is TGTGCCAGCTCACCCGGGACAGCACACTATGGCTACACCTTC. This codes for CASSPGTAHYGYTF. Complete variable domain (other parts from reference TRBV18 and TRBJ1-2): NAGVMQNPRHLVRRRGQEARLRCSPMKGHSHVYWYRQLPEEGLKFMVYLQKENIIDESGMPKERFSAEFPKEGPSILRIQQVVRGDSAAYFCASSPGTAHYGYTFGSGTRLTVV.

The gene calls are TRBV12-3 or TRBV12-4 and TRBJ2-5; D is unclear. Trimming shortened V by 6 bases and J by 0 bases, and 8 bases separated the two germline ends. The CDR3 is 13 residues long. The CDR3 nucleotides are TGTGCCAGCAGGGAGACAAACCAAGAGACCCAGTACTTC. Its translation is CASRETNQETQYF.

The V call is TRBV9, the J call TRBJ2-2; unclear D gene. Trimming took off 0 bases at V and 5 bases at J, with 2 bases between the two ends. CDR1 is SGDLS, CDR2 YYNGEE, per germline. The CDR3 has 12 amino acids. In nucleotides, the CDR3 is TGTGCCAGCAGCGTAGCTACCGGGGAGCTGTTTTTT. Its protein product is CASSVATGELFF.